This entry is about one TCR beta chain. These data come from a study of blood T cell repertoires in COVID-19. Participants reported their clinical history, and cohort assignment relied on those reports. There are 13 residues in the CDR3. CDR1 SGHRS and CDR2 YFSETQ come from the germline V gene. V lost 4 bases to trimming and J lost 4 bases, with 11 bases between them. Assay: immunoSEQ multiplex PCR; the TCRdb copy retains only in-frame clones and omits some. This sample has some 270,000 clones, with 80% to 90% found just once. This clonotype was obtained from a young woman who had recovered from COVID-19. Input material: PBMCs or T cells enriched from blood (not recorded which). This rearrangement joins TRBV5-1 to TRBJ2-5; D ambiguous. The DNA of the CDR3 is TGCGCCAGCAGCCCAGACTCGCCAGAGACCCAGTACTTC. Protein: CASSPDSPETQYF.